This T cell receptor beta chain appears in the sequencing data of a study of blood T cell repertoires in COVID-19. Study-wide background: Sites in the United States, Italy and Spain provided acute and convalescent COVID-19 samples. PBMCs, B-cell-depleted T cells, or T cells provided the cDNA or gDNA that made up the material.

This clone was recorded a few times. Authors' methods: Reference gene primer amplification gave nucleated cell count estimates. Sequencing was performed with immunoSEQ multiplex PCR; in TCRdb, only in-frame clones are kept and a portion is missing. The DNA gave D and trimming, while V, J and clone size come from that table. The profile covers over 200,000 clones, with about nine tenths appearing a single time and about 10% taken by the ten largest. Germline V lookup: CDR1 SGHNT, CDR2 YYREEE (reference sequence). This CDR3 has 15 amino acids. Trimming removed 0 bases from V and 7 bases from J; junction bases left unmatched: 10.

Source material: peripheral blood. The chain links TRBV5-4 to TRBJ2-7; TRBD2 matches 7 bases. The sequence came from a man aged 40-49 years who had recovered from COVID-19. The chain's CDR3 is CASSLGARGFREQYF. The CDR3 DNA follows: TGTGCCAGCAGCTTGGGAGCGCGGGGGTTTCGGGAGCAGTACTTC.